One and the same sample provided the 2 T cell receptor beta chains below, sequenced in a study of Ad26.COV2.S vaccination and SARS-CoV-2 variants. Produced via immunoSEQ multiplex PCR; TCRdb's table is partial and in-frame only. The data show 350,000 to 450,000 clones, about 90% seen once. Treatment indicated: about 20 received Ad26.COV2.S at low or high dose, single or two shots; 5 received placebo; per-sample allocation not given. Collection of the samples took place on day 63 after the first injection of vaccine or placebo. The specimen was peripheral blood, collected in a trial of Ad26.COV2.S vaccine versus placebo. These receptors were collected from a person aged 18-65 years who received the Ad26.COV2.S COVID-19 vaccine or a placebo.

In its sample, this clone was seen once. V and J are TRBV9 and TRBJ2-3; D is perhaps TRBD1 or TRBD2 (5 bases each). The CDR3 spans 17 residues. Per germline, CDR1 SGDLS and CDR2 YYNGEE. The germline V and J ends were trimmed by 5 bases and 2 bases, with 21 bases remaining between them. The CDR3 coding sequence is TGTGCCAGCAGTGAGGGGACCACGTCCTCTTACACAGATACGCAGTATTTT. Its translation is CASSEGTTSSYTDTQYF. The complete variable domain, with remaining parts taken from reference TRBV9 and TRBJ2-3, reads DSGVTQTPKHLITATGQRVTLRCSPRSGDLSVYWYQQSLDQGLQFLIQYYNGEERAKGNILERFSAQQFPDLHSELNLSSLELGDSALYFCASSEGTTSSYTDTQYFGPGTRLTVL.

This chain links TRBV6-5 with TRBJ1-1, with 9 positions matching TRBD1. CDR3 length equals 15 residues. Trimming at V came to 3 bases and at J to 1 base, leaving 3 bases not matched to a gene. The germline V gene encodes CDR1 MNHEY and CDR2 SVGAGI. The CDR3 DNA is TGTGCCAGCAGTTATGCGGGACAGGGGAACACTGAAGCTTTCTTT. Protein: CASSYAGQGNTEAFF.